The next 30 T cell receptor beta chains were all read from a single sample in a study of blood T cells in healthy people across ages. The authors ran a second PCR of 7 to 11 cycles using a sample-barcoded 5' primer and a J-beta primer mix. TCRdb processed the 5' RACE reads anew with MiXCR; each CDR3 protein has one entry. In the table there are more than 650,000 distinct CDR3 sequences, about a fifth of which are singletons. Sequences were obtained from blood. Receptors were obtained from a man aged 70-80 years in good health.

The chain links TRBV20-1 to TRBJ1-2, with D tentatively TRBD1 (5 bases). V lost 3 bases, J lost 4 bases, and 12 bases lay in between. CDR1 is DFQATT and CDR2 is SNEGSKA in the germline V gene (reference sequence). CDR3 length equals 13 residues. The CDR3 bases are TGCAGTGCTAGTCAGGGCCCGAGCTATGGCTACACCTTC. Translation gives CSASQGPSYGYTF.

This clonotype turned up a few times. This chain links TRBV3-1 with TRBJ1-1; D is undetermined. The V gene's germline CDR1 is LGHDT and CDR2 YNNKEL (reference sequence). This CDR3 comprises 12 residues. Trimming removed 1 base at V and 5 bases at J, with 5 bases between. The CDR3 nucleotides read TGTGCCAGCAGCCAAGGCAGGACTGAAGCTTTCTTT. As protein: CASSQGRTEAFF.

The chain links TRBV21-1 to TRBJ2-1. TRBV21-1 is tagged as a pseudogene. This CDR3 is built from 16 residues. The CDR3 loop reads CASSSWELASYNEQFF. The CDR3 bases are TGTGCCAGCAGCAGTTGGGAACTAGCGTCATACAATGAGCAGTTCTTC.

Notes on this clonotype: A read error may be the cause here, since a much bigger clone is one base away. This chain uses TRBV29-1 with TRBJ1-4; D unclear. Germline-derived CDR1 and CDR2 are SQVTM and ANQGSEA. The CDR3 is made up of 12 amino acids. The CDR3 DNA is TGCGGCGGGGTCGGAACTAATGAAAAACTGTTTTTT. Its translation: CGGVGTNEKLFF.

This clonotype has just a few counts. The genes are TRBV5-1 and TRBJ2-3; D ambiguous. Germline loops: CDR1 SGHRS, CDR2 YFSETQ. Deletions cut 0 bases from V and 0 bases from J, with 8 bases between. The CDR3 covers 15 residues. CDR3 loop: CASSLEEESTDTQYF. In nucleotides, the CDR3 is TGCGCCAGCAGCTTGGAAGAGGAAAGCACAGATACGCAGTATTTT.

The chain uses TRBV20-1 and TRBJ1-6, with a tentative D call TRBD1 (5 bases). Between the trimmed V and J ends, which lost 6 bases and 0 bases, there was a span of 12 bases. The CDR3 length is 15 residues. Germline lookup yields CDR1 DFQATT and CDR2 SNEGSKA (reference sequence). DNA of the CDR3: TGCAGTGCCTCAGGCAGGGTCTCCTATAATTCACCCCTCCACTTT. Protein sequence: CSASGRVSYNSPLHF.

This clonotype has a handful of counts. The chain carries TRBV24-1 and TRBJ2-3; tentative D call: TRBD2 (6 bases). The V end was cut by 4 bases, the J end by 2 bases, with 15 bases between. The V gene's germline CDR1 is KGHDR and CDR2 SFDVKD. This CDR3 is 16 amino acids long. The DNA for the CDR3 is TGTGCCACCAGTGACCGCACTAGCATATACACAGATACGCAGTATTTT. Its translation: CATSDRTSIYTDTQYF.

In this sample, this clonotype turned up a few times. The chain carries TRBV9 and TRBJ2-3, with TRBD2 identical over 8 bases. Germline V gene data show CDR1 as SGDLS and CDR2 as YYNGEE. Trimming removed 4 bases from V and 7 bases from J; junction bases left unmatched: 14. The length of the CDR3 is 16 residues. The CDR3 loop is CASSSGIGTSDHTQYF. As DNA, the CDR3 is TGTGCCAGCAGCTCAGGAATCGGGACTAGTGATCATACGCAGTATTTT.

In DNA, the CDR3 is TGTGCCAGCAGTTTTTTAGGGGGTCAGCCCCAGCATTTT. Protein product: CASSFLGGQPQHF. This sequence joins TRBV12-3 or TRBV12-4 and TRBJ1-5, with D tentatively TRBD1 (6 bases). V shed 3 bases and J shed 6 bases, with 9 bases lying between them. The CDR3 is 13 residues long.

This clonotype was seen more than once but under ten times. The chain uses TRBV11-2 and TRBJ2-7, with D perhaps TRBD1 or TRBD2 (7 bases each). This CDR3 has 18 amino acids. V lost 5 bases and J 2 bases, leaving 25 bases between the germline ends. Germline V gene lookup returns CDR1 SGHAT and CDR2 FQNNGV. CDR3 sequence (DNA): TGTGCCAGCAGCCCAATAGCGCGGGGGACAGACCAAACCTACGAGCAGTACTTC. It encodes CASSPIARGTDQTYEQYF.

The V and J genes are TRBV9 and TRBJ2-2; unclear D gene. The CDR3 has 13 amino acids. Germline values: CDR1 SGDLS, CDR2 YYNGEE. The V gene lost 4 bases and the J gene lost 6 bases, with 10 bases spanning the gap. For the CDR3, the DNA is TGTGCCAGCAGCCTCGTGCGTGCCGGGGAGCTGTTTTTT. Translating it yields CASSLVRAGELFF.

This clonotype was seen a handful of times. This chain joins TRBV5-1 and TRBJ1-6; 11 bases are a match to TRBD1. The V segment lost 3 bases and the J segment 6 bases; nucleotides outside the gene matches: 8. The CDR3 contains 17 residues. Germline V gene lookup returns CDR1 SGHRS and CDR2 YFSETQ. CDR3 amino acids: CASSSMGQGGSNSPLHF. CDR3 sequence (DNA): TGCGCCAGCAGCTCGATGGGACAGGGGGGGAGTAATTCACCCCTCCACTTT. Full variable domain (remainder filled in from reference TRBV5-1 and TRBJ1-6): KAGVTQTPRYLIKTRGQQVTLSCSPISGHRSVSWYQQTPGQGLQFLFEYFSETQRNKGNFPGRFSGRQFSNSRSEMNVSTLELGDSALYLCASSSMGQGGSNSPLHFGNGTRLTVT.

The rearrangement joins TRBV29-1 to TRBJ2-7; tentatively, D is TRBD2 (6 bases). The CDR3 contains 15 residues. Trimming took 6 bases from V and 1 from J, leaving 19 bases between them. Germline V gives CDR1 SQVTM, CDR2 ANQGSEA. This CDR3 reads CSVASIADVSYEQYV. The CDR3 DNA reads as TGCAGCGTCGCGAGCATAGCGGACGTTTCCTACGAGCAGTACGTC.

The chain recombines TRBV20-1 with TRBJ1-1; no firm D call. Looked up from germline, CDR1 is DFQATT and CDR2 is SNEGSKA (reference sequence). Trimming pared 5 bases from V and 3 bases from J, leaving 13 bases between. The CDR3 is 13 amino acids. The CDR3 sequence: CSAGRAGDTEAFF. For the CDR3, the DNA is TGCAGTGCTGGCCGGGCCGGGGACACTGAAGCTTTCTTT.

This chain links TRBV19 with TRBJ2-7; TRBD1 is a possible D gene (6 bases). The V end lost 5 bases, the J end lost 4 bases, and 12 bases lay between the germline ends. The germline gives CDR1 LNHDA, CDR2 SQIVND (reference sequence). This CDR3 is 13 amino acids long. CDR3 in DNA: TGTGCCAGTAGTTCACCTAGGGGGTACGAGCAGTACTTC. It translates to CASSSPRGYEQYF.

DNA of the CDR3: TGTGCCAGCAGCCCCGGGACAGGGGGTTCGTGGGACTATGGCTACACCTTC. This gives the protein CASSPGTGGSWDYGYTF. The V gene is TRBV5-5, the J gene TRBJ1-2, with TRBD1 matching 11 bases. The CDR3 contains 17 residues. Germline CDR1 is SGHKS and CDR2 is YYEKEE (reference sequence). The V gene end was trimmed by 4 bases and the J gene end by 3 bases; junction bases not matched to a gene: 11.

This clonotype has just a few counts. This chain joins TRBV20-1 and TRBJ2-5; TRBD1 is a possible D gene (6 bases). The J call may not be correct, given that the DNA end is closer to TRBJ2-7. The germline V gene encodes CDR1 DFQATT and CDR2 SNEGSKA (reference sequence). This CDR3 region has 15 residues. CDR3 protein: CSAAIKQGSGYEQYF. The CDR3 coding sequence is TGCAGTGCTGCCATCAAACAGGGTTCAGGTTACGAGCAGTACTTC.

This clonotype was seen only a few times. The gene calls are TRBV5-1 and TRBJ1-1; 10 bases agree with TRBD1. The V segment lost 4 bases and the J segment 4 bases; nucleotides outside the gene matches: 7. The length of the CDR3 is 15 residues. Per germline, CDR1 SGHRS and CDR2 YFSETQ. The CDR3 here is CASSPGTGVFTEAFF. The CDR3 DNA sequence: TGCGCCAGCAGCCCCGGGACAGGGGTGTTCACTGAAGCTTTCTTT.

This clonotype was observed a few times. The chain couples TRBV5-6 to TRBJ2-5; D perhaps matches TRBD1 (6 bases). CDR1 is SGHDT and CDR2 is YYEEEE in the germline V gene. CDR3 size: 15 residues. The V end was cut by 2 bases, the J end by 0 bases, with 11 bases between. The CDR3 nucleotides read TGTGCCAGCAGCTTCGGACAGCTGTACCAAGAGACCCAGTACTTC. This codes for CASSFGQLYQETQYF.

This clonotype was counted a few times. The chain recombines TRBV4-1 with TRBJ1-2; TRBD1 might be the D (5 bases). Germline V gene lookup returns CDR1 MGHRA and CDR2 YSYEKL. V lost 0 bases and J 0 bases, leaving 8 bases between the germline ends. There are 15 residues in the CDR3. The CDR3 DNA sequence: TGCGCCAGCAGCCAAGAAAGGGGCACTAACTATGGCTACACCTTC. Its translation is CASSQERGTNYGYTF.

This clonotype was counted only a few times. The V and J genes are TRBV20-1 and TRBJ2-3; D not certain. Looked up from germline, CDR1 is DFQATT and CDR2 is SNEGSKA (reference sequence). CDR3 length: 12 residues. The V end lost 5 bases, the J end lost 3 bases, and 9 bases lay between the germline ends. The CDR3 DNA is TGCAGTGCTTCCCTTTCGACAGATACGCAGTATTTT. Its protein is CSASLSTDTQYF.

In its sample, this clonotype was seen many times. V is TRBV20-1 and J is TRBJ2-3; 13 nucleotides match TRBD2. Germline V CDR1 and CDR2: DFQATT, SNEGSKA (reference sequence). V lost 5 bases, J lost 7 bases, and 6 bases stayed unmatched. The CDR3 is made up of 14 amino acids. For the CDR3, the DNA is TGCAGTGCTTTTGGACTAGCGGGAGTTCATACGCAGTATTTT. It codes for CSAFGLAGVHTQYF.

This clonotype has just a few counts. In DNA, the CDR3 is TGTGCCAGCAGCCGCCGGACAGGAGTAGATGAAAAACTGTTTTTT. Its translation: CASSRRTGVDEKLFF. J is TRBJ1-4 and V is TRBV14; 7 nucleotides agree with TRBD1. Germline CDR1 and CDR2: SGHDN and FVKESK. The V gene end was trimmed by 4 bases and the J gene end by 6 bases; junction bases not matched to a gene: 8. The CDR3 has 15 amino acids.

A remark on this clonotype: The junction departs from the called germline gene at one end, perhaps through a read error. J is TRBJ2-3 and V is TRBV7-2; D call uncertain. The CDR3 has 14 residues. In germline, CDR1 is SGHTA, CDR2 FQGNSA. CDR3 sequence: CAGRQTGGTDTQYF. CDR3 nucleotide sequence: TGTGCCGGCAGGCAGACCGGTGGAACAGATACGCAGTATTTT. Looking up the rest from reference TRBV7-2 and TRBJ2-3 gives the full variable domain: GAGVSQSPSNKVTEKGKDVELRCDPISGHTALYWYRQSLGQGLEFLIYFQGNSAPDKSGLPSDRFSAERTGGSVSTLTIQRTQQEDSAVYLCAGRQTGGTDTQYFGPGTRLTVL.

This clonotype has just one count. The missing conserved phenylalanine or tryptophan at the end of this CDR3 makes a read error likely. The DNA is omitted, as the CDR3 cannot be located on it reliably, and the CDR3 follows TCRdb's listing. The chain links TRBV12-3 or TRBV12-4 to TRBJ2-3. 14 amino acids form the CDR3, both terminal residues included. The chain's CDR3 is CASSWQSSTDTEYS.

This clonotype was counted only a few times. The chain joins TRBV18 to TRBJ2-5, with 11 positions matching TRBD1. The J call is uncertain, as TRBJ2-7 better fits the DNA end. The CDR3 sequence is 13 residues long. Germline-derived CDR1 and CDR2 are KGHSH and LQKENI. The CDR3 DNA follows: TGTGCCAGCTCAAGGACAGGGGGCCTCGAGCAGTACGTC. Translated, it gives CASSRTGGLEQYV.

The sample holds one count of this clonotype. This chain connects TRBV3-1 to TRBJ2-5; 10 bases match TRBD2. CDR3 length: 15 residues. Trimming took 4 bases from V and 4 from J; bases not matched to a gene: 6. Germline V gives CDR1 LGHDT, CDR2 YNNKEL (reference sequence). CDR3: CASSRGTSDSETQYF. Here the CDR3 DNA reads TGTGCCAGCAGCCGAGGGACTAGCGATTCAGAGACCCAGTACTTC.

The chain uses TRBV12-3 or TRBV12-4 and TRBJ1-2; tentative D call: TRBD1 (6 bases). The V end lost 3 bases, the J end lost 3 bases, and 14 bases lay between the germline ends. This CDR3 is built from 15 residues. The CDR3 spells CASSFGGPVDYGYTF. CDR3 sequence (DNA): TGTGCCAGCAGTTTCGGGGGGCCAGTTGACTATGGCTACACCTTC.

This clonotype has just a few counts. The J gene is TRBJ2-7, the V gene TRBV20-1; 7 bases match TRBD1. Germline V gives CDR1 DFQATT, CDR2 SNEGSKA (reference sequence). There are 14 residues in the CDR3. Trimming at V came to 6 bases and at J to 3 bases, leaving 11 bases not matched to a gene. CDR3 bases: TGCAGTGCCCCTGACTGGACAGGAAGCTACGAGCAGTACTTC. Translating gives CSAPDWTGSYEQYF.

The chain combines TRBV11-2 with TRBJ1-5; no firm D call. Germline-derived CDR1 and CDR2 are SGHAT and FQNNGV. Deletions cut 4 bases from V and 1 base from J, with 8 bases between. This CDR3 has 14 amino acids. This chain's CDR3 is CASSSGRSNQPQHF. The CDR3 DNA sequence: TGTGCCAGCAGCTCCGGACGGAGCAATCAGCCCCAGCATTTT.